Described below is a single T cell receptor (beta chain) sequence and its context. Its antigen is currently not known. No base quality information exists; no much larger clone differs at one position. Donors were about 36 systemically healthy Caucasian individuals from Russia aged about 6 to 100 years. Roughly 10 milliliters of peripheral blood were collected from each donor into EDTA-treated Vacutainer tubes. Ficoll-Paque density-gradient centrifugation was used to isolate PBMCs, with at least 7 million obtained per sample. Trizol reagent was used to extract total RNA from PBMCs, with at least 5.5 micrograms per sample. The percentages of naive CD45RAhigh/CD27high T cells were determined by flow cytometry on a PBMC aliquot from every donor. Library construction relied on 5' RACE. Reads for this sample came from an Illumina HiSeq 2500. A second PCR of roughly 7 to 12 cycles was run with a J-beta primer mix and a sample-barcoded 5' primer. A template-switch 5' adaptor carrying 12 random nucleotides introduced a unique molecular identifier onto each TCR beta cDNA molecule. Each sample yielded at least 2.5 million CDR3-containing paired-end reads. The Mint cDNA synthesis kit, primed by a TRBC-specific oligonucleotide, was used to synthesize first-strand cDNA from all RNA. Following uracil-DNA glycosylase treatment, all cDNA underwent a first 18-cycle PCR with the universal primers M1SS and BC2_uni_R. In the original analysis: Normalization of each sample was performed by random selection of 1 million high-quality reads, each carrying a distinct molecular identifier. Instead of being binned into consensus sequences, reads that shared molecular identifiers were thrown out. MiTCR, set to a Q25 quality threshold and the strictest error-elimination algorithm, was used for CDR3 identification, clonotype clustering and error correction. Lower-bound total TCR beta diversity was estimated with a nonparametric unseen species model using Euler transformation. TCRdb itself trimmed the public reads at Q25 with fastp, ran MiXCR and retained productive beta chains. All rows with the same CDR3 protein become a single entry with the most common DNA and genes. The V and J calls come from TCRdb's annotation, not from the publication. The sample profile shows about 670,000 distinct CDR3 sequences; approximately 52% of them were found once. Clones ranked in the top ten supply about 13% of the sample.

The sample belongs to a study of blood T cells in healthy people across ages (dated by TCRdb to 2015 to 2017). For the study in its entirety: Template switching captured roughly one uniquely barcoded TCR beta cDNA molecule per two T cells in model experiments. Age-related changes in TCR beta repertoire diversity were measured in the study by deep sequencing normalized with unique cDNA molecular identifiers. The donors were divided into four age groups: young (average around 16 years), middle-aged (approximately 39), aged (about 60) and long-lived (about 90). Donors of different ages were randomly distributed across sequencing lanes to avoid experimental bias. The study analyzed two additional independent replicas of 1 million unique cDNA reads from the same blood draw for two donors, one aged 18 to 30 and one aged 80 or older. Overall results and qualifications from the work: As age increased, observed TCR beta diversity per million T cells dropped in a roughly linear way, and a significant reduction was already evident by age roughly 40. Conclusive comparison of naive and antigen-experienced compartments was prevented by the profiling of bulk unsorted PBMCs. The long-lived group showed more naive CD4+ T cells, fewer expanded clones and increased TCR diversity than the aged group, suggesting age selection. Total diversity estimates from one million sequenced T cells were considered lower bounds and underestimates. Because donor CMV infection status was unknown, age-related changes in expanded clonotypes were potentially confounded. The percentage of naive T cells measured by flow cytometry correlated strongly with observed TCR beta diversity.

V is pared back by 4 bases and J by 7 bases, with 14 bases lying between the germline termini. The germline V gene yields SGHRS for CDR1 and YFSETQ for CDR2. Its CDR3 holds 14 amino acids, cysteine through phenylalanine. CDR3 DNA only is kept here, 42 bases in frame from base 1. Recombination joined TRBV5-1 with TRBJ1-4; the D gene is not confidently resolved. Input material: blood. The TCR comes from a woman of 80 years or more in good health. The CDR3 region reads CASSLQNRAEKLFF. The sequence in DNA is TGCGCCAGCAGCCTTCAGAACCGGGCTGAAAAACTGTTTTTT.